This TCR beta chain was observed in a study of blood T cell repertoires in COVID-19 (dated by TCRdb to about 2020). For the study in its entirety: Samples covering the acute and convalescent phases of COVID-19 were provided by collaborators in the United States, Italy and Spain. The prospective study material was composed of cDNA or gDNA derived from T cells, B-cell-depleted T cells, or PBMCs. Deeply sampled blood TCRbeta repertoires from subjects exposed to, actively infected with, or recovered from COVID-19 were included in the dataset. The repertoires were released in a freely available public database intended as a resource for research on the immune response to SARS-CoV-2. The samples were drawn from the first 160 participants of the ongoing ImmuneRACE study and from 1,254 subjects provided by 6 global collaborators. Sample metadata almost always included a de-identified subject ID, COVID-19 status, age in years and sex. Where available, HLA class I and class II types were taken from metadata supplied by the sample provider and were not determined by assay-based typing. The full study reports these points: Clinical and demographic metadata were provided uncurated, with the amount varying by source and participant.

The collaborating institutions used their own protocols to collect whole blood in K2EDTA tubes. For TCRbeta analysis, collaborators shipped samples as frozen whole blood, isolated PBMCs, or DNA extracted from either of those sample types. In the case of this clone: Its cognate antigen has yet to be identified. Per-base quality was not reported, and no clone a single base away is much larger than it.

The immunoSEQ Assay, a bias-controlled multiplex PCR, was used to amplify TCRbeta CDR3 regions from genomic DNA. In the original analysis: Within the assay, amplification of reference gene primers was used to estimate how many nucleated cells each sample contained. Sequence reads were collapsed and filtered to measure the absolute abundance of every unique TCRbeta CDR3 rearrangement. For each sample, productive Simpson clonality was calculated as the square root of Simpson's diversity index over productive rearrangements. TCRdb carries this immuneACCESS record with in-frame sequences only. Its versions omit some clonotypes, under half of them owing to an unresolved V gene in the studies checked, with the rest unexplained. The V and J calls and clone size are taken from that table; D and trimming were inferred from the DNA. The sample table shows a few hundred thousand clones, and 86% are seen once. 6.2% of the sample comes from the top ten.

V is reduced by 4 bases and J by 7 bases, leaving a spacing of 20 bases between them. Reading the germline V gene (reference sequence) gives CDR1 SGHNT and CDR2 YYREEE. The CDR3 starts with the cysteine, ends with the phenylalanine, and has 15 residues. Only CDR3 DNA is held: 45 bases, read in frame from base 1. Sequencing input: peripheral blood. This sequence uses TRBV5-4 and TRBJ1-2, with a weak D call of TRBD1 (5 bases match). This sequence was found in a man between 60 and 75 years old with acute or convalescent COVID-19. The DNA sequence follows: TGTGCCAGCAGCGCTGGGGCGGTAGTAGGTGGTGGCTACACCTTC. Translated, it reads CASSAGAVVGGGYTF.